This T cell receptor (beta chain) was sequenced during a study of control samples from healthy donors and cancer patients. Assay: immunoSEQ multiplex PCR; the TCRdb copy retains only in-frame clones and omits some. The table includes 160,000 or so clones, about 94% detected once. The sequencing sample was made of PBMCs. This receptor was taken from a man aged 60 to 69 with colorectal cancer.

CDR3 sequence (DNA): TGTGCCAGCAGCCAACCGACAGTTGACTCTGGAAACACCATATATTTT. Protein: CASSQPTVDSGNTIYF. The V gene is TRBV7-9, the J gene TRBJ1-3; weak D call: TRBD1 (5 bases). CDR3 length: 16 amino acids. From germline, CDR1 is SEHNR and CDR2 FQNEAQ (reference sequence). Trimming cost V 5 bases and J 0 bases, with 14 bases left between them.